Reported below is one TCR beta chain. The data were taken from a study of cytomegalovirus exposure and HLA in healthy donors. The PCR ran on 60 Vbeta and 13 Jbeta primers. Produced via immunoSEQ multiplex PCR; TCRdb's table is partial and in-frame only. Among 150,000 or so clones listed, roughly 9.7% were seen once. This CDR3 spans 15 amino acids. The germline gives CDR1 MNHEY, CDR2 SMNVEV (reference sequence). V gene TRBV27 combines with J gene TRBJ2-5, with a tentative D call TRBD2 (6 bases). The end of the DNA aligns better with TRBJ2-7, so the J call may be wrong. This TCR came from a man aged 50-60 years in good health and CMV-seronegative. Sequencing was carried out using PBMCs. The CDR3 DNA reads TGTGCCAGCGGAAGCCGGAGGGATTCGACCTACGAGCAGTACTTC. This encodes CASGSRRDSTYEQYF.